The 26 T cell receptor beta chains presented below share a single source sample, sequenced in a study of Tregs in tolerant kidney transplant recipients. Profiling relied on immunoSEQ multiplex PCR, and the TCRdb table lists in-frame clones only, not all of them. The data contain some 62,000 clones, 98% of them singletons. Sequences were derived from Tregs from blood, sampled before the transplant. Receptors originate from a human donor who received a combined kidney and bone marrow transplant.

The chain recombines TRBV4-2 with TRBJ1-4; D is unresolved. The CDR3 totals 16 residues. Germline loops: CDR1 LGHNA, CDR2 YNFKEQ. Trimming left V 3 bases short and J 0 bases short, with 11 bases between. The CDR3, as DNA: TGTGCCAGCAGCCAGATGACGGGTGCAACTAATGAAAAACTGTTTTTT. It specifies CASSQMTGATNEKLFF.

The V call is TRBV6-5, the J call TRBJ2-3; D gene unclear. The CDR3 loop spans 14 amino acids. The V end lost 0 bases, the J end lost 2 bases, and 6 bases lay between the germline ends. Germline values: CDR1 MNHEY, CDR2 SVGAGI. The CDR3: CASSYSENTDTQYF. The CDR3 DNA sequence: TGTGCCAGCAGTTACTCGGAGAACACAGATACGCAGTATTTT.

V is TRBV2 and J is TRBJ1-3, with D possibly matching TRBD1 (5 bases). V gave up 4 bases and J gave up 4 bases, with 11 bases separating them. This CDR3 comprises 14 residues. Germline V gene data show CDR1 as SNHLY and CDR2 as FYNNEI. For the CDR3, the DNA is TGTGCCAGCAGTGCCCAGGGTTTCGGAAACACCATATATTTT. This codes for CASSAQGFGNTIYF.

The rearrangement links TRBV4-3 to TRBJ1-2, with TRBD1 identical over 7 bases. This CDR3 contains 15 residues. The V gene end was trimmed by 0 bases and the J gene end by 5 bases; junction bases not matched to a gene: 6. The germline V gene encodes CDR1 LGHNA and CDR2 YSLEER. CDR3 nucleotide sequence: TGCGCCAGCAGCCAAGACGCGACAGGGTTTTATGGCTACACCTTC. It codes for CASSQDATGFYGYTF.

This rearrangement joins TRBV6-5 to TRBJ1-5; TRBD1 agrees at 11 bases. Germline CDR1 reads MNHEY; CDR2 reads SVGAGI. Unmatched junction bases numbered 4, after V lost 6 bases and J lost 6 bases. The CDR3 extends over 14 amino acids. CDR3 nucleotides: TGTGCCAGCAGCCGGACAGGGGGCGGTCAGCCCCAGCATTTT. Protein product: CASSRTGGGQPQHF.

The rearrangement uses TRBV28 and TRBJ1-3; D unresolved. The CDR3 is made up of 13 amino acids. Trimming removed 5 bases at V and 3 bases at J, with 8 bases between. The germline V gene has CDR1 MDHEN and CDR2 SYDVKM. The CDR3 DNA follows: TGTGCCAGCAGTCTTCGAGGTGGAAACACCATATATTTT. It encodes CASSLRGGNTIYF.

V gene TRBV6-5 combines with J gene TRBJ2-7; the match to TRBD2 covers 7 bases. CDR3 size: 15 residues. The V gene end was trimmed by 3 bases and the J gene end by 6 bases; junction bases not matched to a gene: 11. Germline loops: CDR1 MNHEY, CDR2 SVGAGI. The CDR3 loop is CASSYVGPGTTEQYF. The CDR3 DNA reads as TGTGCCAGCAGTTATGTCGGTCCCGGGACTACCGAGCAGTACTTC.

The chain employs TRBV6-1 and TRBJ2-7; 10 bases match TRBD1. V dropped 8 bases and J dropped 3; count of bases not matched to a gene: 4. This CDR3 has 13 amino acids. The V gene's germline CDR1 is MNHNS and CDR2 SASEGT. The CDR3 coding sequence is TGTGCCAGCGGGGGACAGGGGCTCTACGAGCAGTACTTC. Protein: CASGGQGLYEQYF.

This rearrangement joins TRBV27 to TRBJ2-7; 15 bases match TRBD2. The CDR3 sequence is 18 residues long. CDR1 MNHEY and CDR2 SMNVEV come from the germline V gene (reference sequence). V was pared by 5 bases and J by 2 bases, with 10 bases of the junction left unmatched. The DNA for the CDR3 is TGTGCCAGCAGTCCGTGGACTAGCGGGGGGGATCGGGCCTACGAGCAGTACTTC. Translation: CASSPWTSGGDRAYEQYF.

The chain has TRBV7-2 and TRBJ1-6; D is possibly TRBD1 (5 bases). Trimming took 4 bases from V and 7 from J, leaving 14 bases between them. The CDR3 runs to 15 residues. Germline assignment: CDR1 SGHTA and CDR2 FQGNSA. The chain's CDR3 is CASSSYGGANSPLHF. As DNA, the CDR3 is TGTGCCAGCAGCTCCTACGGAGGGGCAAATTCACCCCTCCACTTT. The variable domain in full, with the rest retrieved from reference TRBV7-2 and TRBJ1-6, is GAGVSQSPSNKVTEKGKDVELRCDPISGHTALYWYRQSLGQGLEFLIYFQGNSAPDKSGLPSDRFSAERTGGSVSTLTIQRTQQEDSAVYLCASSSYGGANSPLHFGNGTRLTVT.

This rearrangement joins TRBV28 to TRBJ2-3; no clear D. Per the germline V gene, CDR1 is MDHEN and CDR2 is SYDVKM. Trimming pared 11 bases from V and 6 bases from J, leaving 18 bases between. The CDR3 spans 13 residues. The CDR3 DNA is TGTGCCGTCCGCGCAGGCCCTCCGGATACGCAGTATTTT. Its translation is CAVRAGPPDTQYF.

This clone appeared once. The chain uses TRBV10-3 and TRBJ1-5; 10 nucleotides line up with TRBD1. This CDR3 comprises 17 residues. V lost 0 bases, J lost 6 bases, and 8 bases stayed unmatched. Germline V gene data show CDR1 as ENHRY and CDR2 as SYGVKD. The CDR3 spells CAISESFRTGGLQPQHF. CDR3 DNA sequence: TGTGCCATCAGTGAGTCTTTTAGGACAGGGGGACTTCAGCCCCAGCATTTT.

The V call is TRBV4-1, the J call TRBJ1-6, with D unresolved. V shed 4 bases and J shed 17 bases, with 21 bases lying between them. Per germline, CDR1 MGHRA and CDR2 YSYEKL. The CDR3 has 14 residues. CDR3 region: CASSPGLERLLVHF. In DNA, the CDR3 is TGCGCCAGCAGCCCGGGTCTTGAGCGGCTCTTAGTCCACTTT.

The chain recombines TRBV2 with TRBJ2-1; 7 bases align to TRBD2. This CDR3 has 14 amino acids. V lost 3 bases to trimming and J lost 15 bases; unmatched junction nucleotides: 14. CDR1 and CDR2 from the germline V gene are SNHLY and FYNNEI. CDR3 DNA: TGTGCCAGCAGTGAGGTTCCGCTAGGGAGCGGGATGTTCTTC. Its translation: CASSEVPLGSGMFF.

This sequence joins TRBV7-2 and TRBJ1-1, with TRBD1 as a possible D gene (6 bases). The CDR3 totals 15 residues. The V end was cut by 4 bases, the J end by 10 bases, with 22 bases between. CDR1 and CDR2 (germline): SGHTA, FQGNSA. The CDR3 DNA is TGTGCCAGCAGCTCCTATGATATACCGACAGGAGGAGCTTTCTTT. This translates into CASSSYDIPTGGAFF.

This chain joins TRBV5-1 and TRBJ2-2, with 9 bases identical to TRBD1. The V gene end was trimmed by 1 base and the J gene end by 5 bases; junction bases not matched to a gene: 3. The CDR3 has 15 residues. In germline, CDR1 is SGHRS, CDR2 YFSETQ. The CDR3 sequence is CASSLLGQGTGELFF. CDR3 DNA: TGCGCCAGCAGCTTGTTGGGACAGGGAACCGGGGAGCTGTTTTTT.

The CDR3 DNA sequence: TGTGCCAGCAGCTTAGGGGGGGGCCGGACTTCTCCCCTCCACTTT. Protein product: CASSLGGGRTSPLHF. The chain combines TRBV11-3 with TRBJ1-6; D perhaps matches TRBD1 (6 bases). The CDR3 has 15 amino acids. The V end was cut by 1 base, the J end by 13 bases, with 17 bases between. The V gene's germline CDR1 is SGHNT and CDR2 YENEEA. Full variable domain (missing parts from reference TRBV11-3 and TRBJ1-6): EAGVVQSPRYKIIEKKQPVAFWCNPISGHNTLYWYLQNLGQGPELLIRYENEEAVDDSQLPKDRFSAERLKGVDSTLKIQPAELGDSAVYLCASSLGGGRTSPLHFGNGTRLTVT.

V usage is TRBV5-1 and J usage is TRBJ2-1; 7 nucleotides match TRBD2. Germline CDR1 SGHRS, CDR2 YFSETQ. J lost 8 bases, V lost 0 bases, and 5 bases had no gene match. The CDR3 runs to 14 residues. The CDR3 loop is CASSLATSVHEQFF. As DNA, the CDR3 is TGCGCCAGCAGCTTGGCCACTAGCGTCCATGAGCAGTTCTTC.

This clone has just one count. The chain uses TRBV10-3 and TRBJ1-3, with TRBD1 identical over 7 bases. The V gene end was trimmed by 8 bases and the J gene end by 1 base; junction bases not matched to a gene: 11. The length of the CDR3 is 16 residues. In germline, CDR1 is ENHRY, CDR2 SYGVKD. The CDR3 sequence is CAIGDPGRGSGNTIYF. DNA for the CDR3: TGTGCCATCGGGGACCCGGGCAGGGGGTCTGGAAACACCATATATTTT.

The chain couples TRBV7-6 to TRBJ1-2; D not resolved. The germline V gene encodes CDR1 SGHVS and CDR2 FNYEAQ. V was trimmed by 3 bases and J by 4 bases, leaving 12 bases between them. The CDR3 length is 14 residues. The chain's CDR3 is CASSFGGVLYGYTF. Written as DNA, the CDR3 is TGTGCCAGCAGCTTTGGCGGTGTTCTCTATGGCTACACCTTC.

This clone was observed a single time. V gene TRBV7-8 combines with J gene TRBJ2-1; 11 nucleotides match TRBD1. Trimming removed 5 bases from V and 4 bases from J; junction bases left unmatched: 4. Germline V gene lookup returns CDR1 SGHVS and CDR2 FQNEAQ. CDR3 length: 15 amino acids. Here the CDR3 reads CASSTGTGGYNEQFF. As DNA, the CDR3 is TGTGCCAGCAGCACCGGGACAGGGGGTTACAATGAGCAGTTCTTC.

V is TRBV18 and J is TRBJ1-3; a weak D match, TRBD1 (6 bases). This CDR3 has 16 amino acids. Germline V gene data show CDR1 as KGHSH and CDR2 as LQKENI. With 4 bases removed from V and 1 base from J, the gap between germline ends came to 14 bases. The CDR3 DNA sequence: TGTGCCAGCTCACTACAGGGCTTCGGATCTGGAAACACCATATATTTT. This sequence encodes CASSLQGFGSGNTIYF. Based on the CDR3 plus reference TRBV18 and TRBJ1-3, the full variable domain is NAGVMQNPRHLVRRRGQEARLRCSPMKGHSHVYWYRQLPEEGLKFMVYLQKENIIDESGMPKERFSAEFPKEGPSILRIQQVVRGDSAAYFCASSLQGFGSGNTIYFGEGSWLTVV.

The rearrangement links TRBV9 to TRBJ2-1; 11 bases are a match to TRBD2. CDR3 length equals 19 residues. CDR1 is SGDLS, CDR2 YYNGEE, per germline. Unmatched junction bases numbered 10, after V lost 0 bases and J lost 2 bases. CDR3 residues: CASSVASGGIIGAYNEQFF. The DNA for the CDR3 is TGTGCCAGCAGCGTAGCTAGCGGGGGGATAATCGGCGCCTACAATGAGCAGTTCTTC. Looking up the rest from reference TRBV9 and TRBJ2-1 gives the full variable domain: DSGVTQTPKHLITATGQRVTLRCSPRSGDLSVYWYQQSLDQGLQFLIQYYNGEERAKGNILERFSAQQFPDLHSELNLSSLELGDSALYFCASSVASGGIIGAYNEQFFGPGTRLTVL.

The chain uses TRBV11-3 and TRBJ2-1, with 9 bases identical to TRBD1. The germline gives CDR1 SGHNT, CDR2 YENEEA. J lost 4 bases, V lost 7 bases, and 8 bases had no gene match. The CDR3 spans 15 residues. CDR3 residues: CASIGQGSRYNEQFF. CDR3 nucleotides: TGTGCCAGCATCGGACAGGGGTCTAGATACAATGAGCAGTTCTTC.

A note on this clone: Germline and junction disagree at one end, which may indicate a read error. Other DNA sequences from this sample encode an identical CDR3 as well. The chain couples TRBV2 to TRBJ1-2; a weak D match, TRBD1 (6 bases). Germline V gene lookup returns CDR1 SNHLY and CDR2 FYNNEI. The CDR3 has 18 residues. In DNA, the CDR3 is TGTGCTAGCAGTGATGGGGCCAGGGGAAACCCTAGAATCTATGGCTACACCTTC. Translating gives CASSDGARGNPRIYGYTF. Full variable domain (outside the CDR3, taken from reference TRBV2 and TRBJ1-2): EPEVTQTPSHQVTQMGQEVILRCVPISNHLYFYWYRQILGQKVEFLVSFYNNEISEKSEIFDDQFSVERPDGSNFTLKIRSTKLEDSAMYFCASSDGARGNPRIYGYTFGSGTRLTVV.

CDR3 loop: CASRGAGNQPQHF. The CDR3 DNA sequence: TGTGCCAGCAGGGGGGCAGGCAATCAGCCCCAGCATTTT. V is TRBV2 and J is TRBJ1-5; tentatively, D is TRBD1 (6 bases). V was cut by 6 bases and J by 2 bases, with 8 bases left in between. The CDR3 contains 13 residues. CDR1 and CDR2 (germline): SNHLY, FYNNEI. The entire variable domain, with the rest obtained from reference TRBV2 and TRBJ1-5, is as follows: EPEVTQTPSHQVTQMGQEVILRCVPISNHLYFYWYRQILGQKVEFLVSFYNNEISEKSEIFDDQFSVERPDGSNFTLKIRSTKLEDSAMYFCASRGAGNQPQHFGDGTRLSIL.